This TCR beta chain comes out of a study of T cell responses to AZD1222 COVID-19 vaccine. Germline CDR1 and CDR2: SGHRS and YFSETQ. Trimming pared 0 bases from V and 4 bases from J, leaving 13 bases between. The CDR3 totals 15 residues. Study findings and constraints: The study identified only six AZD1222 recipients as seropositive at baseline.

The method was immunoSEQ multiplex PCR; TCRdb's version includes in-frame clones alone and lacks a portion of them. The table shows 120,000 or so clones, with around nine tenths occurring only once. About this clone itself: Its target is not known.

The chain carries TRBV5-1 and TRBJ1-2, with D possibly being TRBD1 (5 bases). The input for sequencing was peripheral blood, taken on day 0 of AZD1222 vaccination. The sequence came from an adult in good health. The CDR3 here is CASSLEQGLSYGYTF. Here the CDR3 DNA reads TGCGCCAGCAGCTTGGAGCAGGGTTTGAGCTATGGCTACACCTTC.